These 12 T cell receptor beta chains were all obtained from the same sample, sequenced in a study of early T cells in non-severe SARS-CoV-2 infection. Via MiXCR, TCRdb re-called the 5' RACE reads, giving one row per CDR3 protein. The profile shows approximately 66,000 distinct CDR3 sequences, around 12% of them singletons. The specimen was whole blood. These receptors all stem from an adult who was a healthcare worker with PCR-confirmed SARS-CoV-2 infection or an uninfected control (not recorded which).

The J gene is TRBJ2-2, the V gene TRBV29-1, with D unclear. Trimming left V 6 bases short and J 3 bases short, with 20 bases between. The germline CDR1 and CDR2 sequences are SQVTM and ANQGSEA. The CDR3 length is 16 residues. The CDR3 region has the DNA TGCAGCGTAAGCGACGGCCCCAACTGGGACACCGGGGAGCTGTTTTTT. Encoded protein: CSVSDGPNWDTGELFF.

This clonotype was picked up many times. V usage is TRBV7-9 and J usage is TRBJ2-5, with 8 positions matching TRBD2. The V gene's germline CDR1 is SEHNR and CDR2 FQNEAQ (reference sequence). The CDR3 totals 16 residues. The V and J ends lost 7 bases and 0 bases, in that order; junction bases with no gene match: 10. Here the CDR3 DNA reads TGTGCCAGCAAAGGAAGGCGGGGGGCCGACCAAGAGACCCAGTACTTC. This sequence encodes CASKGRRGADQETQYF.

CDR3 region: CASSWDSLGYTF. The CDR3 bases are TGTGCCAGCAGTTGGGACAGCTTGGGCTACACCTTC. This rearrangement joins TRBV6-2 or TRBV6-3 to TRBJ1-2, with 7 bases aligning to TRBD1. Germline CDR1 and CDR2: MNHEY and SVGEGT. Trimming cost V 4 bases and J 8 bases; bases outside gene matches: 4. This CDR3 has 12 residues.

At least ten counts were recorded for this clonotype. The chain couples TRBV29-1 to TRBJ2-3, with D hard to call. The ends were cut back, 4 bases at V and 6 bases at J, with 11 bases in the middle. Per the germline V gene, CDR1 is SQVTM and CDR2 is ANQGSEA. CDR3 length equals 12 residues. The CDR3 is CSVGAGSDTQYF. The CDR3 coding sequence is TGCAGCGTTGGGGCTGGGTCTGATACGCAGTATTTT.

V is TRBV7-2 and J is TRBJ2-7; D is unresolved. The germline gives CDR1 SGHTA, CDR2 FQGNSA. This CDR3 is built from 13 residues. The V end was cut by 5 bases, the J end by 3 bases, with 11 bases between. CDR3 sequence reads: CASSLSSDYEQYF. In nucleotides, the CDR3 is TGTGCCAGCAGCCTAAGCAGCGACTACGAGCAGTACTTC.

At least ten counts were recorded for this clonotype. The chain recombines TRBV20-1 with TRBJ1-2; D unresolved. The CDR3 has 11 residues. Germline values: CDR1 DFQATT, CDR2 SNEGSKA (reference sequence). Between the trimmed V and J ends, which lost 6 bases and 7 bases, there was a span of 12 bases. The CDR3 spells CSAPAASGYTF. As DNA, the CDR3 is TGCAGTGCGCCAGCTGCCAGTGGCTACACCTTC.

This clonotype has ten or more counts. This sequence joins TRBV20-1 and TRBJ2-1, with D possibly being TRBD1 or TRBD2 (5 bases each). Germline CDR1 DFQATT, CDR2 SNEGSKA (reference sequence). V lost 8 bases, J lost 3 bases, and 17 bases lay in between. The CDR3 covers 14 residues. CDR3: CSSGRDTSYNEQFF. CDR3 nucleotide sequence: TGCAGTTCGGGACGGGATACCAGCTACAATGAGCAGTTCTTC.

This clonotype appeared a few times. V usage is TRBV29-1 and J usage is TRBJ2-4; 8 bases are a match to TRBD2. The trim removed 7 bases at V and 5 bases at J, leaving 7 bases unmatched. The germline CDR1 and CDR2 sequences are SQVTM and ANQGSEA. The CDR3 runs to 13 residues. In DNA form, the CDR3 reads TGCAGCGCCTCGGGACTAGGTGAAAACATTCAGTACTTC. Protein sequence: CSASGLGENIQYF.

This clonotype occurred a few times. J is TRBJ2-5 and V is TRBV20-1; TRBD2 agrees at 13 bases. The V gene end was trimmed by 6 bases and the J gene end by 1 base; junction bases not matched to a gene: 2. The germline CDR1 and CDR2 sequences are DFQATT and SNEGSKA (reference sequence). This CDR3 contains 14 residues. In DNA, the CDR3 is TGCAGTGCAGGACTAGCGGGGGCCCAAGAGACCCAGTACTTC. It encodes CSAGLAGAQETQYF.

The sample holds many counts of this clonotype. The chain has TRBV18 and TRBJ2-2, with no clear D. CDR3 size: 14 residues. Germline V gives CDR1 KGHSH, CDR2 LQKENI. V dropped 6 bases and J dropped 0 bases, with 8 bases sitting between them. The CDR3 DNA reads TGTGCCAGCTCGCTACTCTCGAACACCGGGGAGCTGTTTTTT. Its protein is CASSLLSNTGELFF.

This clonotype was seen a handful of times. The chain combines TRBV7-2 with TRBJ2-2; D possibly corresponds to TRBD1 (5 bases). The germline V gene has CDR1 SGHTA and CDR2 FQGNSA. Trimming took 3 bases from V and 4 from J, leaving 12 bases between them. The CDR3 contains 15 residues. CDR3 bases: TGTGCCAGCAGCTTCAGGCAGGGATCCACCGGGGAGCTGTTTTTT. It specifies CASSFRQGSTGELFF.

This chain links TRBV18 with TRBJ2-7; TRBD1 matches 11 bases. This CDR3 spans 19 amino acids. Germline values: CDR1 KGHSH, CDR2 LQKENI. The junction had 22 bases not matched to a gene; V was cut back by 6 bases and J by 6 bases. This chain's CDR3 is CASSPNSPPRDRGISEQYF. The CDR3 nucleotides are TGTGCCAGCTCCCCAAATTCACCACCCCGGGACAGGGGGATCTCCGAGCAGTACTTC.